This T cell receptor beta chain was recorded in a study of patients and donors after allogeneic stem cell transplantation. The ends lost 4 bases at V and 7 bases at J; junction bases unmatched: 11. The CDR3 runs to 15 residues. Germline CDR1 LGHDT, CDR2 YNNKEL (reference sequence). Comment on this clonotype: The conserved phenylalanine or tryptophan is not found at the CDR3 terminus, so this likely reflects a read error.

TCRdb ran MiXCR on the RT-PCR reads and lists one entry per CDR3 protein. The table has about 230,000 distinct CDR3 sequences, roughly 13% seen once. The clonotype was recovered from a human donor who was either an allogeneic HSCT recipient or a stem cell or donor lymphocyte infusion donor (not recorded which). It is not recorded whose cells these are; they may come from a transplant donor. The rearrangement joins TRBV3-1 to TRBJ2-7; TRBD2 aligns across 9 bases. Input material: blood, either unsorted or a sorted T cell fraction (not recorded which). Here the CDR3 DNA reads TGTGCCAGCAGCCCCCTAGCGGGACCAAGTGGGGAGCAGTACTTG. As protein: CASSPLAGPSGEQYL.